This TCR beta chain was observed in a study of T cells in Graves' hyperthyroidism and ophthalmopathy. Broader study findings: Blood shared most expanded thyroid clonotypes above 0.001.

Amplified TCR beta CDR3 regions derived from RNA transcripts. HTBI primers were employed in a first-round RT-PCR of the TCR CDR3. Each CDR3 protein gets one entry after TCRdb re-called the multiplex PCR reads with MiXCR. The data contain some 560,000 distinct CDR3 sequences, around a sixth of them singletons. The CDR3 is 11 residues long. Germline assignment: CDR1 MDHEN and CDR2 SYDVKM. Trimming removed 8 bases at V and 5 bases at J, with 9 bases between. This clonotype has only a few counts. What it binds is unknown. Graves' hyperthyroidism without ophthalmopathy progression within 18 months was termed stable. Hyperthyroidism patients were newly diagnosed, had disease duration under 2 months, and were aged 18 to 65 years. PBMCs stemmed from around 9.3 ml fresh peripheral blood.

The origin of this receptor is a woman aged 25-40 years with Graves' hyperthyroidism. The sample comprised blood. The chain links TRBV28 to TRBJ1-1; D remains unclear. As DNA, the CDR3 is TGTGCCAGCGCGGCCATAACTGAAGCTTTCTTT. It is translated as CASAAITEAFF.